What follows are 9 T cell receptor beta chains derived from one specimen sequenced in a study of blood T cell repertoires in COVID-19. The protocol was immunoSEQ multiplex PCR, while the TCRdb copy is restricted to in-frame clones and leaves out a portion. The table has 200,000 to 250,000 clones, almost 85% seen once. Specimen: peripheral blood. Every receptor here comes from a woman in her thirties or forties with acute or convalescent COVID-19.

Written as DNA, the CDR3 is TGTGCCAGCAGCCAGGGGGGGGCAGGCTACGAGCAGTACTTC. It specifies CASSQGGAGYEQYF. The chain employs TRBV7-8 and TRBJ2-7; the D call may be TRBD1 or TRBD2 (7 bases each). From germline, CDR1 is SGHVS and CDR2 FQNEAQ. V was trimmed by 5 bases and J by 3 bases, leaving 14 bases between them. There are 14 residues in the CDR3.

With regard to this clone: At the DNA level, this CDR3 is encoded by other sequences in the same sample as well. The chain couples TRBV27 to TRBJ1-2; D remains unclear. The CDR3 has 13 residues. Deletions cut 3 bases from V and 3 bases from J, with 8 bases between. Germline loops: CDR1 MNHEY, CDR2 SMNVEV (reference sequence). Written as DNA, the CDR3 is TGTGCCAGCAGTTTGAGGGAGGACTATGGCTACACCTTC. This gives the protein CASSLREDYGYTF.

The V call is TRBV7-6, the J call TRBJ2-5; 11 positions agree with TRBD2. CDR3 length equals 16 residues. With V trimmed by 5 bases and J by 4 bases, 9 bases remained unmatched. Germline CDR1 and CDR2: SGHVS and FNYEAQ. CDR3 in DNA: TGTGCCAGCAGCCCCGATAGCGGGAGGGCTGGAGAGACCCAGTACTTC. As protein: CASSPDSGRAGETQYF.

The chain is built from TRBV9 and TRBJ1-4; TRBD1 is a possible D gene (5 bases). The germline gives CDR1 SGDLS, CDR2 YYNGEE. This CDR3 region has 14 residues. V was clipped by 4 bases and J by 5 bases, with 12 bases between them. This chain's CDR3 is CASSPRVGNEKLFF. CDR3 sequence (DNA): TGTGCCAGCAGCCCCAGGGTAGGGAATGAAAAACTGTTTTTT.

This chain joins TRBV30 and TRBJ2-7; 7 bases line up with TRBD1. The CDR3 extends over 14 amino acids. CDR1 and CDR2 (germline): GTSNPN, SVGIG (reference sequence). The J segment lost 2 bases and the V segment lost 1 base, leaving 5 bases of the junction unmatched. The chain's CDR3 is CAWSALGGPYEQYF. The CDR3, as DNA: TGTGCCTGGAGTGCCTTAGGGGGCCCCTACGAGCAGTACTTC. The full variable domain, completed using reference TRBV30 and TRBJ2-7, is SQTIHQWPATLVQPVGSPLSLECTVEGTSNPNLYWYRQAAGRGLQLLFYSVGIGQISSEVPQNLSASRPQDRQFILSSKKLLLSDSGFYLCAWSALGGPYEQYFGPGTRLTVT.

This chain joins TRBV3-1 (or the pseudogene TRBV3-2) and TRBJ2-4; 7 nucleotides agree with TRBD1. Trimming took 5 bases from V and 5 from J; bases not matched to a gene: 6. Germline V CDR1 and CDR2: LGHDT, YNNKEL (reference sequence). The CDR3 length is 14 residues. The CDR3 bases are TGTGCCAGCAGCTTTACAGGGGAAGAAAACATTCAGTACTTC. It encodes CASSFTGEENIQYF.

The chain couples TRBV13 to TRBJ1-6; 10 nucleotides match TRBD1. Germline trimming cut 4 bases from V and 4 bases from J; bases unmatched to any gene: 1. This CDR3 region has 15 residues. CDR1 and CDR2 from the germline V gene are PRHDT and FYEKMQ (reference sequence). The CDR3 sequence: CASSSGQGYNSPLHF. CDR3 bases: TGTGCCAGCAGCTCGGGACAGGGGTATAATTCACCCCTCCACTTT.

This clone came up a few times. J is TRBJ2-2 and V is TRBV6-5; 11 nucleotides agree with TRBD2. CDR1 and CDR2 from the germline V gene are MNHEY and SVGAGI. The CDR3 totals 14 residues. With V trimmed by 7 bases and J by 6 bases, 4 bases remained unmatched. The CDR3 loop is CASILAGGAGELFF. CDR3 DNA sequence: TGTGCCAGCATTTTAGCGGGAGGGGCCGGGGAGCTGTTTTTT.

The rearrangement links TRBV27 to TRBJ2-3; 9 positions agree with TRBD1. V was clipped by 4 bases and J by 2 bases; unmatched bases: 10. This CDR3 region has 17 residues. Per germline, CDR1 MNHEY and CDR2 SMNVEV (reference sequence). The CDR3 loop reads CASSSHTTGGYTDTQYF. DNA of the CDR3: TGTGCCAGCAGTTCCCATACGACAGGGGGATACACAGATACGCAGTATTTT.